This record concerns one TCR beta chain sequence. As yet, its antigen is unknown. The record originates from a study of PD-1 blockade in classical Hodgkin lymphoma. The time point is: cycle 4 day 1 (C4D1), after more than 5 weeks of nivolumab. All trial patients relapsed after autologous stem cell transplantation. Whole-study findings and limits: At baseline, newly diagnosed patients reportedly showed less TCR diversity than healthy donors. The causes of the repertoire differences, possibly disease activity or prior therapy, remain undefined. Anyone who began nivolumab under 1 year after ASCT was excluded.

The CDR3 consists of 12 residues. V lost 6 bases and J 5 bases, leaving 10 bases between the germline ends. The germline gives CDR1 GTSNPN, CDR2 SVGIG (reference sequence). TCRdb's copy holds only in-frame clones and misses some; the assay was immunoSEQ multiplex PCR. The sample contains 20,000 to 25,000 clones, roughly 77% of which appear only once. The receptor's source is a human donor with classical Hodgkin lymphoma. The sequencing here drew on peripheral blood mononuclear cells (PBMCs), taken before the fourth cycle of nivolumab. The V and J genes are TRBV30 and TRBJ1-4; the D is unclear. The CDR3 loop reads CACPHGNEKLFF. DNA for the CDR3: TGTGCCTGTCCTCACGGCAATGAAAAACTGTTTTTT.